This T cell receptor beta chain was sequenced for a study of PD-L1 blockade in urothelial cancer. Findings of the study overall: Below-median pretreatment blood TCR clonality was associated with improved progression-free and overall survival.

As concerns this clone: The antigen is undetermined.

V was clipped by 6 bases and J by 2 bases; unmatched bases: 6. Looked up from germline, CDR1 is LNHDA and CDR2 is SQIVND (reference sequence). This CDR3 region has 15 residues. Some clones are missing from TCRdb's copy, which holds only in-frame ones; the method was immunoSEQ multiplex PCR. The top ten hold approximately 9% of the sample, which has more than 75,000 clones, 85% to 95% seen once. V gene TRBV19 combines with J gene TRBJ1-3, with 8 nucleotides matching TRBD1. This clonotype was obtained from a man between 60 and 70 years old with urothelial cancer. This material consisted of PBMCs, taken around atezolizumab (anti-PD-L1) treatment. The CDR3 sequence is CASRSGQGAGNTIYF. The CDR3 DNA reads TGTGCCAGTAGATCTGGACAGGGAGCTGGAAACACCATATATTTT.